This passage covers 28 T cell receptor beta chains from one sample sequenced in a study of blood T cell repertoires in COVID-19. Profiled with immunoSEQ multiplex PCR; TCRdb holds only in-frame clones, not every one. The table lists almost 90,000 clones, approximately 88% of them singletons. Sequences were obtained from peripheral blood. The origin of the receptors is a man aged 80 or over with acute or convalescent COVID-19.

This chain uses TRBV28 with TRBJ1-2, with a tentative D call TRBD1 (6 bases). This CDR3 comprises 16 residues. The germline CDR1 and CDR2 sequences are MDHEN and SYDVKM. V was pared by 5 bases and J by 0 bases, with 16 bases between. The CDR3, as DNA: TGTGCCAGCAGTCCTCCCGGGACACCTTCTAACTATGGCTACACCTTC. Translation: CASSPPGTPSNYGYTF.

The J gene is TRBJ1-1, the V gene TRBV3-1 (or the pseudogene TRBV3-2), with D uncertain. Trimming cost V 3 bases and J 5 bases, with 4 bases left between them. Germline lookup yields CDR1 LGHDT and CDR2 YNNKEL (reference sequence). The CDR3 loop spans 11 amino acids. The CDR3 region is CASSQRTEAFF. The CDR3 region has the DNA TGTGCCAGCAGCCAGAGGACTGAAGCTTTCTTT.

This sequence joins TRBV7-9 and TRBJ2-5; TRBD1 agrees at 8 bases. The CDR3 consists of 15 residues. J was trimmed by 6 bases and V by 5 bases; bases with no gene match: 11. In germline, CDR1 is SEHNR, CDR2 FQNEAQ (reference sequence). CDR3 sequence (DNA): TGTGCCAGCAGCCGTCGACAGGGGACGGTAAAGACCCAGTACTTC. It yields the protein CASSRRQGTVKTQYF.

The chain combines TRBV6-1 with TRBJ1-3; TRBD1 matches 8 bases. The CDR3 sequence is 14 residues long. Germline-derived CDR1 and CDR2 are MNHNS and SASEGT. V shed 5 bases and J 2 bases; nucleotides not matched to a gene: 2. The CDR3 DNA is TGTGCCAGCAGTCAGACAGGGGCTGGAAACACCATATATTTT. Its protein product is CASSQTGAGNTIYF.

The V gene is TRBV5-4, the J gene TRBJ2-1, with TRBD2 matching over 9 bases. The CDR3 covers 14 residues. Germline V lookup: CDR1 SGHNT, CDR2 YYREEE (reference sequence). Germline trimming cut 4 bases from V and 9 bases from J; bases unmatched to any gene: 8. CDR3: CASSPRASGAEQFF. The CDR3 DNA is TGTGCCAGCAGCCCTCGGGCTAGCGGGGCTGAGCAGTTCTTC.

The chain links TRBV5-1 to TRBJ2-2, with TRBD1 matching over 10 bases. Losses at the gene ends were 0 bases for V and 10 bases for J; bases not matched to a gene: 6. Germline values: CDR1 SGHRS, CDR2 YFSETQ. The CDR3 contains 15 residues. The CDR3: CASSLDGTGEEELFF. CDR3 sequence (DNA): TGCGCCAGCAGCTTGGATGGGACAGGGGAAGAGGAGCTGTTTTTT.

The chain links TRBV4-1 to TRBJ1-5; weak D call: TRBD1 (5 bases). Germline V gene data show CDR1 as MGHRA and CDR2 as YSYEKL. This CDR3 has 16 amino acids. V shed 0 bases and J shed 1 base, with 10 bases lying between them. Written as DNA, the CDR3 is TGCGCCAGCAGCCAAGAAGGTGGGGCGAGCAATCAGCCCCAGCATTTT. This codes for CASSQEGGASNQPQHF.

As DNA, the CDR3 is TGTGCCAGTAGTTACGTAGCGGGAGGGCCGATAGATACGCAGTATTTT. Encoded protein: CASSYVAGGPIDTQYF. The chain has TRBV19 and TRBJ2-3; TRBD2 matches 11 bases. Germline CDR1 is LNHDA and CDR2 is SQIVND (reference sequence). Unmatched junction bases numbered 9, after V lost 5 bases and J lost 5 bases. The CDR3 sequence is 16 residues long.

V gene TRBV20-1 combines with J gene TRBJ1-2, with unresolved D. V lost 6 bases, J lost 5 bases, and 7 bases lay in between. The V gene's germline CDR1 is DFQATT and CDR2 SNEGSKA (reference sequence). The CDR3 runs 10 residues. CDR3 residues: CSAYLYGYTF. In DNA form, the CDR3 reads TGCAGTGCCTACCTTTATGGCTACACCTTC.

The sample holds a few counts of this clone. The chain links TRBV19 to TRBJ1-1, with a tentative D call TRBD1 (6 bases). V was pared by 7 bases and J by 6 bases, with 15 bases between. This CDR3 is 13 amino acids long. Germline V gene lookup returns CDR1 LNHDA and CDR2 SQIVND (reference sequence). The CDR3 region has the DNA TGTGCCAGTACCCAGGGGCAACGAGCTGAAGCTTTCTTT. It specifies CASTQGQRAEAFF.

V usage is TRBV9 and J usage is TRBJ2-1; a weak D match, TRBD2 (6 bases). The V gene lost 0 bases and the J gene lost 0 bases, with 25 bases spanning the gap. Germline CDR1 SGDLS, CDR2 YYNGEE. CDR3 length: 21 residues. The CDR3 loop is CASSVGAEGFLAPSSYNEQFF. The CDR3 region has the DNA TGTGCCAGCAGCGTAGGGGCGGAGGGGTTCCTAGCGCCGAGCTCCTACAATGAGCAGTTCTTC.

This clone has a handful of counts. The rearrangement links TRBV27 to TRBJ1-2; D gene ambiguous. The CDR3 consists of 14 residues. V gave up 2 bases and J gave up 4 bases, with 11 bases separating them. Germline-derived CDR1 and CDR2 are MNHEY and SMNVEV (reference sequence). DNA of the CDR3: TGTGCCAGCAGTTTAGGCGGAAGCATCTATGGCTACACCTTC. Protein: CASSLGGSIYGYTF.

This clone was seen just once. J is TRBJ1-6 and V is TRBV18; no firm D call. The CDR3 is 13 residues long. V shed 2 bases and J shed 13 bases, with 12 bases lying between them. CDR1 and CDR2 from the germline V gene are KGHSH and LQKENI. CDR3 nucleotides: TGTGCCAGCTCACCAGGGCAAGAAAAGCCCCTCCACTTT. Translating it yields CASSPGQEKPLHF.

The chain uses TRBV29-1 and TRBJ1-1; D possibly corresponds to TRBD1 (5 bases). V was trimmed by 3 bases and J by 5 bases, leaving 13 bases between them. This CDR3 comprises 13 residues. Germline V gene lookup returns CDR1 SQVTM and CDR2 ANQGSEA. CDR3 residues: CSVDRGLGTEAFF. In nucleotides, the CDR3 is TGCAGCGTTGACCGGGGACTAGGGACTGAAGCTTTCTTT.

The rearrangement links TRBV2 to TRBJ1-5; 8 nucleotides line up with TRBD1. The CDR3 covers 15 residues. Germline CDR1 reads SNHLY; CDR2 reads FYNNEI. The V gene end was trimmed by 5 bases and the J gene end by 5 bases; junction bases not matched to a gene: 8. In nucleotides, the CDR3 is TGTGCCAGCAGTCCGACAGGGGAGGGATATCAGCCCCAGCATTTT. This codes for CASSPTGEGYQPQHF.

The rearrangement joins TRBV28 to TRBJ1-1, with D possibly being TRBD1 (5 bases). The CDR3 contains 12 residues. CDR1 and CDR2 (germline): MDHEN, SYDVKM. V lost 7 bases and J 8 bases, leaving 14 bases between the germline ends. The CDR3 reads CASNLGRDEAFF. The CDR3 coding sequence is TGTGCCAGCAACTTAGGGCGGGACGAAGCTTTCTTT.

V usage is TRBV5-1 and J usage is TRBJ1-2; 7 nucleotides align to TRBD1. V shed 3 bases, J shed 8 bases, and the junction held 10 bases outside the gene matches. Germline CDR1 is SGHRS and CDR2 is YFSETQ. The CDR3 loop spans 14 amino acids. DNA for the CDR3: TGCGCCAGCAGCTCCGGGACAGCGGCTCAGGGCTACACCTTC. Its protein product is CASSSGTAAQGYTF.

The V call is TRBV6-5, the J call TRBJ2-7; unclear D gene. Trimming stripped 0 bases from V and 4 bases from J, with 7 bases between. This CDR3 comprises 13 residues. Germline V gene lookup returns CDR1 MNHEY and CDR2 SVGAGI. CDR3 residues: CASSYSLGYEQYF. The CDR3 nucleotides read TGTGCCAGCAGTTACTCGCTCGGTTACGAGCAGTACTTC.

The chain is built from TRBV6-5 and TRBJ2-7; 7 nucleotides match TRBD1. The CDR3 length is 13 residues. Germline-derived CDR1 and CDR2 are MNHEY and SVGAGI. The trim removed 6 bases at V and 3 bases at J, leaving 5 bases unmatched. The CDR3 sequence: CASSRQGNYEQYF. The CDR3 nucleotides read TGTGCCAGCAGCAGACAGGGAAACTACGAGCAGTACTTC.

The V and J genes are TRBV27 and TRBJ2-3; 13 positions match TRBD2. The CDR3 is 18 residues long. CDR1 MNHEY and CDR2 SMNVEV come from the germline V gene (reference sequence). V was pared by 1 base and J by 3 bases, with 7 bases of the junction left unmatched. Here the CDR3 DNA reads TGTGCCAGCAGTTTATTCGGTACTAGCGGGAGGGGGACAGATACGCAGTATTTT. Its protein product is CASSLFGTSGRGTDTQYF.

The V and J genes are TRBV7-8 and TRBJ1-2; 7 bases fit TRBD1. CDR1 and CDR2 from the germline V gene are SGHVS and FQNEAQ. The J segment lost 4 bases and the V segment lost 5 bases, leaving 13 bases of the junction unmatched. CDR3 length: 16 residues. The chain's CDR3 is CASSIDRALPVYGYTF. The CDR3 DNA reads TGTGCCAGCAGCATCGACAGGGCTCTCCCCGTCTATGGCTACACCTTC. The entire variable domain, with the rest obtained from reference TRBV7-8 and TRBJ1-2, is as follows: GAGVSQSPRYKVAKRGQDVALRCDPISGHVSLFWYQQALGQGPEFLTYFQNEAQLDKSGLPSDRFFAERPEGSVSTLKIQRTQQEDSAVYLCASSIDRALPVYGYTFGSGTRLTVV.

This chain links TRBV10-3 with TRBJ1-5; D perhaps matches TRBD1 (6 bases). The germline CDR1 and CDR2 sequences are ENHRY and SYGVKD. This CDR3 spans 12 amino acids. The V end was cut by 4 bases, the J end by 7 bases, with 8 bases between. CDR3 sequence: CAISAGAQPQHF. Written as DNA, the CDR3 is TGTGCCATCAGTGCAGGGGCCCAGCCCCAGCATTTT.

V is TRBV5-1 and J is TRBJ1-2; possibly TRBD1 for D (6 bases). The CDR3 contains 14 residues. Germline CDR1 reads SGHRS; CDR2 reads YFSETQ. Trimming shortened V by 1 base and J by 5 bases, and 12 bases separated the two germline ends. CDR3 coding DNA: TGCGCCAGCAGCTTGACGGGAGGGGGGTATGGCTACACCTTC. Translated: CASSLTGGGYGYTF.

The chain couples TRBV7-5 to TRBJ2-7; the table assigns TRBD1, which was not confirmed against the DNA. TRBV7-5 is a known pseudogene. The CDR3 extends over 15 amino acids. The DNA for the CDR3 is TGTGCCAGAAGCTTAGTCGGCAGGGACTCCTACGAGCAGTACTTC. As protein: CARSLVGRDSYEQYF.

This chain uses TRBV6-6 with TRBJ1-2; 9 bases map to TRBD1. The V segment lost 6 bases and the J segment 7 bases; nucleotides outside the gene matches: 3. The CDR3 runs to 12 residues. The germline V gene encodes CDR1 MNHNY and CDR2 SVGAGI (reference sequence). The CDR3 DNA is TGTGCCAGCAGGACAGGGGGTGGTGGCTACACCTTC. Its translation: CASRTGGGGYTF.

The chain uses TRBV6-5 and TRBJ1-2; 10 nucleotides align to TRBD1. The CDR3 extends over 14 amino acids. The germline V gene encodes CDR1 MNHEY and CDR2 SVGAGI. After removal of 6 bases from V and 2 bases from J, the junction contained 3 bases not matched to a gene. The CDR3 region is CASSRDRGNYGYTF. The CDR3, as DNA: TGTGCCAGCAGCCGGGACAGGGGAAACTATGGCTACACCTTC.

J is TRBJ2-3 and V is TRBV19; 10 bases are a match to TRBD1. Germline CDR1 LNHDA, CDR2 SQIVND (reference sequence). The V segment lost 8 bases and the J segment 5 bases; nucleotides outside the gene matches: 7. The CDR3 runs 14 residues. CDR3 amino acids: CASRDRGREDTQYF. DNA of the CDR3: TGTGCCAGTCGTGACAGGGGGCGAGAAGATACGCAGTATTTT.

The genes are TRBV27 and TRBJ1-5; a possible D gene is TRBD1 (5 bases). The CDR3 runs to 16 residues. Germline CDR1 reads MNHEY; CDR2 reads SMNVEV (reference sequence). V dropped 1 base and J dropped 1 base, with 11 bases sitting between them. The chain's CDR3 is CASSLWGDASNQPQHF. DNA of the CDR3: TGTGCCAGCAGTTTATGGGGGGACGCAAGCAATCAGCCCCAGCATTTT.